This T cell receptor (beta chain) was sequenced for a study of blood T cell repertoires in COVID-19. Across the whole study: The United States, Italy and Spain were the sources of the acute and convalescent COVID-19 samples. From T cells, B-cell-depleted T cells, or PBMCs came the material, which was cDNA or gDNA.

V lost 0 bases, J lost 4 bases, and 13 bases lay in between. Germline assignment: CDR1 LGHDT and CDR2 YNNKEL (reference sequence). The CDR3 runs 16 residues. The protocol was immunoSEQ multiplex PCR, while the TCRdb copy is restricted to in-frame clones and leaves out a portion. The sample carries about 84,000 clones, over 65% recorded once. This receptor was identified in a man in his fifties or sixties with active or convalescent COVID-19. The chain couples TRBV3-1 (or the pseudogene TRBV3-2) to TRBJ1-3, with D maybe TRBD1 (5 bases). The sample taken for sequencing was peripheral blood. The CDR3 bases are TGTGCCAGCAGCCAAGATGGGTCCAGGGCAGGAAACACCATATATTTT. It is translated as CASSQDGSRAGNTIYF.